These 18 T cell receptor beta chains were all obtained from the same sample, sequenced in a study of blood T cells in healthy people across ages. The use of a sample-barcoded 5' primer and a J-beta primer mix characterized a second PCR of about 7 to 12 cycles. TCRdb redid the calling of the 5' RACE reads with MiXCR, one entry per CDR3 protein. This table holds around 750,000 distinct CDR3 sequences, 53% found once. Sequenced material: blood. The source of these receptors is a man older than 75 in good health.

The chain couples TRBV25-1 to TRBJ2-7; 12 bases are shared with TRBD1. The V gene's germline CDR1 is MGHDK and CDR2 SYGVNS. The CDR3 covers 17 residues. V gave up 4 bases and J gave up 4 bases; unmatched junction bases: 11. The CDR3 bases are TGTGCCAGCAGTGCACAACCACCGGGACAGGGGGCGTACGAGCAGTACTTC. Translation: CASSAQPPGQGAYEQYF.

This chain uses TRBV5-1 with TRBJ2-5; 8 nucleotides align to TRBD1. V was clipped by 1 base and J by 4 bases; unmatched bases: 9. Germline V gives CDR1 SGHRS, CDR2 YFSETQ. The CDR3 totals 16 residues. The CDR3 loop reads CASSLLRTGLGETQYF. The CDR3 coding sequence is TGCGCCAGCAGCTTGCTACGGACAGGGTTGGGAGAGACCCAGTACTTC.

The chain has TRBV11-1 and TRBJ2-5; the match to TRBD2 covers 12 bases. Per germline, CDR1 SGHAT and CDR2 FQDESV (reference sequence). This CDR3 region has 15 residues. Unmatched junction bases numbered 5, after V lost 5 bases and J lost 4 bases. The CDR3 is CASSPTSGSLETQYF. As DNA, the CDR3 is TGTGCCAGCAGCCCGACTAGCGGGAGTTTAGAGACCCAGTACTTC.

The chain carries TRBV6-1 and TRBJ2-1, with 7 bases fitting TRBD2. Germline CDR1 MNHNS, CDR2 SASEGT. This CDR3 spans 17 amino acids. J lost 4 bases, V lost 4 bases, and 13 bases had no gene match. The CDR3 spells CASSVLAEATHYNEQFF. CDR3 DNA: TGTGCCAGCAGTGTCCTAGCGGAGGCGACCCATTACAATGAGCAGTTCTTC.

The chain employs TRBV21-1 and TRBJ2-5; the D call in the table, TRBD1, was not verified against the DNA. The assigned J gene may be wrong: the sequence end matches TRBJ2-7 better. TRBV21-1 is shown as a pseudogene. The CDR3 length is 15 residues. The CDR3 region has the DNA TGTGCCAGCACCGTAGGCACAGGGGGCTCGTACGAGCAGTACTTC. Its translation: CASTVGTGGSYEQYF.

J is TRBJ2-1 and V is TRBV5-5; TRBD2 aligns across 9 bases. There are 17 residues in the CDR3. Germline CDR1 and CDR2: SGHKS and YYEKEE (reference sequence). With 0 bases clipped from V and 1 base from J, the junction kept 5 bases outside the gene matches. DNA of the CDR3: TGTGCCAGCAGCTTGGCCATGACTAGCGGATCCTACAATGAGCAGTTCTTC. Translated: CASSLAMTSGSYNEQFF.

This chain links TRBV4-1 with TRBJ2-1; tentatively, D is TRBD2 (5 bases). The length of the CDR3 is 14 residues. Between the trimmed V and J ends, which lost 4 bases and 10 bases, there was a span of 17 bases. The V gene's germline CDR1 is MGHRA and CDR2 YSYEKL. The CDR3 protein is CASSRGYEGYEQFF. CDR3 sequence (DNA): TGCGCCAGCAGCCGCGGATACGAGGGCTACGAGCAGTTCTTC.

This clonotype was counted many times. The gene calls are TRBV10-3 and TRBJ2-3; 11 bases are shared with TRBD2. The CDR3 has 16 amino acids. Germline trimming cut 8 bases from V and 0 bases from J; bases unmatched to any gene: 7. Germline CDR1 ENHRY, CDR2 SYGVKD. CDR3 amino acids: CAISLAGDSSTDTQYF. The CDR3 bases are TGTGCCATCTCACTAGCGGGGGACTCTAGCACAGATACGCAGTATTTT.

This clonotype was found a few times. The rearrangement uses TRBV12-3 or TRBV12-4 and TRBJ2-7; D may be TRBD1 or TRBD2 (5 bases each). The CDR3 contains 14 residues. Between the trimmed V and J ends, which lost 6 bases and 6 bases, there was a span of 18 bases. The CDR3 coding sequence is TGTGCCAGCAGGGGGGTAGGGACCCTTAGCGAGCAGTACTTC. This translates into CASRGVGTLSEQYF.

This chain joins TRBV24-1 and TRBJ2-7; D gene unclear. Trimming shortened V by 4 bases and J by 0 bases, and 12 bases separated the two germline ends. The germline V gene encodes CDR1 KGHDR and CDR2 SFDVKD. There are 15 residues in the CDR3. In nucleotides, the CDR3 is TGTGCCACCAGTGACCCACGAAGGGACTCCTACGAGCAGTACTTC. It yields the protein CATSDPRRDSYEQYF.

The chain employs TRBV4-1 and TRBJ2-5; D might be TRBD1 or TRBD2, each matching 6 bases. CDR3 length: 17 residues. Trimming left V 6 bases short and J 6 bases short, with 26 bases between. CDR1 MGHRA and CDR2 YSYEKL come from the germline V gene. The CDR3, as DNA: TGCGCCAGCAGTCAAATCCTTGGGGTCGGGGGCTATCAGACCCAGTACTTC. Protein product: CASSQILGVGGYQTQYF.

The chain combines TRBV11-2 with TRBJ2-5, with 7 bases aligning to TRBD2. There are 17 residues in the CDR3. Per germline, CDR1 SGHAT and CDR2 FQNNGV. V was clipped by 5 bases and J by 0 bases; unmatched bases: 12. In DNA form, the CDR3 reads TGTGCCAGCAGCCCCGGGACTACCGGCCCTTACCAAGAGACCCAGTACTTC. Protein: CASSPGTTGPYQETQYF. Full variable domain (missing parts from reference TRBV11-2 and TRBJ2-5): EAGVAQSPRYKIIEKRQSVAFWCNPISGHATLYWYQQILGQGPKLLIQFQNNGVVDDSQLPKDRFSAERLKGVDSTLKIQPAKLEDSAVYLCASSPGTTGPYQETQYFGPGTRLLVL.

The V call is TRBV5-1, the J call TRBJ2-7; 9 bases match TRBD1. V shed 0 bases, J shed 4 bases, and the junction held 5 bases outside the gene matches. The germline gives CDR1 SGHRS, CDR2 YFSETQ. This CDR3 is built from 15 residues. CDR3 amino acids: CASSLGQGVKYEQYF. For the CDR3, the DNA is TGCGCCAGCAGCTTGGGACAGGGGGTTAAGTACGAGCAGTACTTC.

This clonotype was found a few times. The chain employs TRBV5-1 and TRBJ1-6; D not resolved. This CDR3 spans 16 amino acids. V dropped 4 bases and J dropped 3 bases, with 14 bases sitting between them. Germline values: CDR1 SGHRS, CDR2 YFSETQ. CDR3 amino acids: CASSGGPGDYNSPLHF. The CDR3 nucleotides read TGCGCCAGCAGCGGCGGGCCAGGCGACTATAATTCACCCCTCCACTTT.

The chain uses TRBV5-4 and TRBJ2-6; TRBD1 agrees at 7 bases. The CDR3 is made up of 18 amino acids. V dropped 2 bases and J dropped 0; count of bases not matched to a gene: 8. Germline CDR1 and CDR2: SGHNT and YYREEE (reference sequence). The CDR3: CASSFAVRGTSGANVLTF. For the CDR3, the DNA is TGTGCCAGCAGCTTTGCGGTCAGGGGGACCTCTGGGGCCAACGTCCTGACTTTC. The complete variable domain, with remaining parts taken from reference TRBV5-4 and TRBJ2-6, reads ETGVTQSPTHLIKTRGQQVTLRCSSQSGHNTVSWYQQALGQGPQFIFQYYREEENGRGNFPPRFSGLQFPNYSSELNVNALELDDSALYLCASSFAVRGTSGANVLTFGAGSRLTVL.

This chain uses TRBV2 with TRBJ2-7; 7 nucleotides align to TRBD2. The CDR3 covers 13 residues. With 5 bases clipped from V and 6 bases from J, the junction kept 7 bases outside the gene matches. Germline V gives CDR1 SNHLY, CDR2 FYNNEI. The chain's CDR3 is CASSQRREGEQYF. DNA for the CDR3: TGTGCCAGCAGTCAACGCAGGGAGGGCGAGCAGTACTTC.

This rearrangement joins TRBV12-3 or TRBV12-4 to TRBJ1-5; no firm D call. The CDR3 consists of 17 residues. V lost 1 base, J lost 3 bases, and 16 bases lay in between. Written as DNA, the CDR3 is TGTGCCAGCAGTTTAGAGGTTGGAGGGAAAATCAATCAGCCCCAGCATTTT. It specifies CASSLEVGGKINQPQHF.

Only a few counts were recorded for this clonotype. The J gene is TRBJ1-2, the V gene TRBV24-1; 7 bases are a match to TRBD1. The CDR3 runs 16 residues. The V gene's germline CDR1 is KGHDR and CDR2 SFDVKD. The V gene end was trimmed by 5 bases and the J gene end by 5 bases; junction bases not matched to a gene: 13. CDR3 amino acids: CATSGRTGHGPYGYTF. The CDR3 DNA sequence: TGTGCCACCAGTGGACGGACAGGACACGGACCATATGGCTACACCTTC.